The 13 T cell receptor beta chains below come from one sample, sequenced in a study of cytomegalovirus exposure and HLA in healthy donors. Researchers ran the PCR with 60 Vbeta and 13 Jbeta primers. Sequenced by immunoSEQ multiplex PCR; TCRdb stores in-frame clones only, minus some. The repertoire holds some 140,000 clones, with about two thirds as singletons. Sample: PBMCs. These receptors came from a man aged 45-65 years in good health and CMV-seropositive.

For the CDR3, the DNA is TGTGCCAGTAGTTTACAGGGGCGAGGAGAGACCCAGTACTTC. Translation: CASSLQGRGETQYF. The chain joins TRBV19 to TRBJ2-5; 7 nucleotides line up with TRBD1. The CDR3 is made up of 14 amino acids. Germline CDR1 and CDR2: LNHDA and SQIVND (reference sequence). V lost 5 bases to trimming and J lost 4 bases; unmatched junction nucleotides: 7. The whole variable domain, filled in from reference TRBV19 and TRBJ2-5, reads DGGITQSPKYLFRKEGQNVTLSCEQNLNHDAMYWYRQDPGQGLRLIYYSQIVNDFQKGDIAEGYSVSREKKESFPLTVTSAQKNPTAFYLCASSLQGRGETQYFGPGTRLLVL.

The chain employs TRBV2 and TRBJ2-5, with 9 bases that match TRBD2. TRBJ2-7 matches the DNA end more closely, so the J call is doubtful. The CDR3 totals 15 residues. Germline values: CDR1 SNHLY, CDR2 FYNNEI. The CDR3 DNA reads TGTGCCAGCAGTGAAGTGGGGGTAGCGGGGGTCGAGCAGTACTTC. Residues: CASSEVGVAGVEQYF.

In the case of this clone: At one end, the junction sequence differs from germline, possibly due to a read error. The genes are TRBV7-9 and TRBJ2-1, with TRBD2 identical over 9 bases. The CDR3 consists of 15 residues. Germline-derived CDR1 and CDR2 are SEHNR and FQNEAQ (reference sequence). In DNA, the CDR3 is TGTGCCAGCAGCTCGTACGGGACTAGCCACAATGAGCGGTTCTTC. Residues: CASSSYGTSHNERFF.

The chain links TRBV28 to TRBJ2-7, with 10 bases aligning to TRBD2. CDR1 is MDHEN and CDR2 is SYDVKM in the germline V gene. Unmatched junction bases numbered 10, after V lost 3 bases and J lost 2 bases. This CDR3 region has 17 residues. CDR3 region: CASSLGPSGSLTYEQYF. CDR3 DNA: TGTGCCAGCAGTTTGGGCCCTAGCGGGAGTCTGACCTACGAGCAGTACTTC.

This sequence joins TRBV5-1 and TRBJ2-3, with a weak D call TRBD2 (6 bases). Germline-derived CDR1 and CDR2 are SGHRS and YFSETQ. Trimming left V 0 bases short and J 3 bases short, with 11 bases between. The CDR3 covers 15 residues. This chain's CDR3 is CASSLAGGSTDTQYF. The CDR3, as DNA: TGCGCCAGCAGCTTGGCCGGGGGTAGTACAGATACGCAGTATTTT.

Concerning this clone: The sample carries other DNA sequences with the same CDR3. The rearrangement uses TRBV19 and TRBJ2-5, with TRBD1 identical over 10 bases. CDR3 size: 16 residues. Germline loops: CDR1 LNHDA, CDR2 SQIVND (reference sequence). V shed 3 bases and J 2 bases; nucleotides not matched to a gene: 6. CDR3 sequence: CASSISGQGPQETQYF. The CDR3 DNA reads TGTGCCAGTAGTATCTCGGGACAGGGGCCTCAAGAGACCCAGTACTTC.

This chain uses TRBV2 with TRBJ1-5; 8 bases agree with TRBD1. With V trimmed by 5 bases and J by 5 bases, 8 bases remained unmatched. CDR1 and CDR2 from the germline V gene are SNHLY and FYNNEI. The CDR3 spans 15 residues. As DNA, the CDR3 is TGTGCCAGCAGTTATAACCAGGGGGCGTATCAGCCCCAGCATTTT. Encoded protein: CASSYNQGAYQPQHF.

With respect to this clone: One end of the junction varies from germline; a read error may be responsible. The genes are TRBV7-9 and TRBJ2-7, with D unresolved. The germline V gene encodes CDR1 SEHNR and CDR2 FQNEAQ (reference sequence). The CDR3 loop spans 12 amino acids. CDR3 protein: CSSSLTVGEQYF. CDR3 in DNA: TGTTCCAGCAGCTTAACGGTCGGCGAGCAGTACTTC.

This clone was seen a single time. This chain uses TRBV12-5 with TRBJ2-2; a possible D gene is TRBD1 (6 bases). V was clipped by 11 bases and J by 3 bases, with 16 bases between them. The CDR3 covers 14 residues. Germline loops: CDR1 LGHNT, CDR2 FRNRAP. CDR3 sequence: CASHGGADTGELFF. The CDR3 DNA reads as TGTGCTTCGCATGGGGGCGCCGACACCGGGGAGCTGTTTTTT.

The chain recombines TRBV29-1 with TRBJ1-4; TRBD1 matches 8 bases. Germline lookup yields CDR1 SQVTM and CDR2 ANQGSEA. Germline trimming cut 4 bases from V and 6 bases from J; bases unmatched to any gene: 4. The CDR3 is 13 amino acids. The CDR3 here is CSVVTGADEKLFF. The CDR3 DNA sequence: TGCAGCGTTGTGACAGGGGCGGATGAAAAACTGTTTTTT.

This sequence joins TRBV9 and TRBJ1-2; D unresolved. Germline V gives CDR1 SGDLS, CDR2 YYNGEE. The CDR3 is made up of 12 amino acids. With 4 bases removed from V and 4 bases from J, the gap between germline ends came to 8 bases. CDR3 sequence (DNA): TGTGCCAGCAGCCCGAACAGCTATGGCTACACCTTC. This encodes CASSPNSYGYTF.

This clone is medium-sized. V usage is TRBV29-1 and J usage is TRBJ1-1, with D maybe TRBD1 (6 bases). Germline V CDR1 and CDR2: SQVTM, ANQGSEA. The CDR3 has 13 amino acids. V was cut by 6 bases and J by 0 bases, with 11 bases left in between. CDR3 sequence reads: CSVRQDMNTEAFF. DNA of the CDR3: TGCAGCGTCAGACAGGACATGAACACTGAAGCTTTCTTT.

The V call is TRBV7-9, the J call TRBJ1-5; 7 bases are shared with TRBD1. V trimming: 6 bases; J trimming: 11 bases; junction bases outside the gene matches: 10. The germline CDR1 and CDR2 sequences are SEHNR and FQNEAQ (reference sequence). This CDR3 is built from 13 residues. Here the CDR3 reads CASSRDSRSAQHF. The CDR3 bases are TGTGCCAGCAGTCGGGACAGCCGGTCGGCCCAGCATTTT. The full variable domain, its missing parts supplied by reference TRBV7-9 and TRBJ1-5, is DTGVSQNPRHKITKRGQNVTFRCDPISEHNRLYWYRQTLGQGPEFLTYFQNEAQLEKSRLLSDRFSAERPKGSFSTLEIQRTEQGDSAMYLCASSRDSRSAQHFGDGTRLSIL.